The T cell receptor beta chain described here comes from a study of cytomegalovirus exposure and HLA in healthy donors. Whole-study context: The Caucasian-associated ancestry cluster held under 90% of roughly 400 genotyped donors. Findings and caveats of the study: Later on, a genetic analysis was performed. It linked a missense variant in DCLRE1C with V- and J-gene trimming of TCR beta.

Note on this clone: Its antigen is unidentified.

The PCR employed 60 Vbeta primers together with 13 Jbeta primers. Measured with immunoSEQ multiplex PCR; TCRdb has only the in-frame clones, and not every one. Across approximately 190,000 clones, the top ten clones capture almost 6.5% of the sample. Each of the donors was a healthy bone marrow donor. Donors were ostensibly healthy at sampling, although undocumented immune exposures were probable. V lost 2 bases and J 3 bases, leaving 5 bases between the germline ends. Germline loops: CDR1 MNHNS, CDR2 SASEGT. This CDR3 has 13 amino acids. This sequence originates from a man younger than 45 in good health and CMV-seronegative. The specimen was PBMCs. The chain joins TRBV6-1 to TRBJ2-1, with no clear D. Here the CDR3 reads CASSESRYNEQFF. CDR3 DNA sequence: TGTGCCAGCAGTGAATCCCGCTACAATGAGCAGTTCTTC.